The clone carrying this T cell receptor (beta chain) has a count of ten or more. The sample belongs to a study of T cells in Graves' hyperthyroidism and ophthalmopathy. Amplification targeted TCR beta CDR3 regions from RNA transcripts. The HTBI primer set was used in a first-round RT-PCR of the TCR CDR3. TCRdb recomputed calls from the multiplex PCR reads with MiXCR, one row per CDR3 protein. The sample includes 350,000 to 400,000 distinct CDR3 sequences, about 16% of them seen just once. CDR1 is SEHNR, CDR2 FQNEAQ, per germline (reference sequence). V lost 5 bases, J lost 12 bases, and 7 bases stayed unmatched. This CDR3 comprises 12 residues. The diagnoses drew upon clinical symptoms, serum thyroxine and TRAb, thyroid ultrasound and orbital computed tomography.

The TCR sequence derives from a woman between 25 and 40 years old with Graves' hyperthyroidism. The chain is built from TRBV7-9 and TRBJ2-4; 7 nucleotides match TRBD1. Sequencing used blood. The CDR3 DNA follows: TGTGCCAGCAGCGCCCGGGACAGCCCTCAGTACTTC. It yields the protein CASSARDSPQYF.